Following are 10 T cell receptor beta chains from one sample sequenced in a study of T-cell reconstitution after alpha-beta-depleted transplantation in children. Unique molecular identifiers were used to barcode this TCRbeta library. TCRdb re-analysed the PCR reads in MiXCR, keeping a single row per CDR3 protein. The table records approximately 400,000 distinct CDR3 sequences, roughly 11% of them present only once. The sequences come from PBMCs from the stem cell graft donor, collected from the stem cell graft. Receptors originate from a human donor who donated a stem cell graft to a child with acute myeloid leukemia.

In its sample, this clonotype was seen many times. The chain carries TRBV12-3 or TRBV12-4 and TRBJ2-2; TRBD1 agrees at 9 bases. CDR3 length: 16 amino acids. J gave up 5 bases and V 5 bases, and 9 bases lay outside the gene matches. The CDR3 sequence: CASSPSRDRETGELFF. The CDR3 nucleotides read TGTGCCAGCAGTCCTAGCCGGGACAGGGAGACCGGGGAGCTGTTTTTT.

This sequence joins TRBV18 and TRBJ1-2; tentatively, D is TRBD1 (5 bases). Trimming pared 0 bases from V and 8 bases from J, leaving 10 bases between. Germline V gene sequence: CDR1 KGHSH, CDR2 LQKENI. CDR3 length: 13 amino acids. The CDR3: CASSPPSGFGYTF. In DNA, the CDR3 is TGTGCCAGCTCACCACCGTCAGGGTTCGGCTACACCTTC.

A few counts support this clonotype. V gene TRBV29-1 combines with J gene TRBJ2-3; TRBD2 matches 15 bases. V gave up 7 bases and J gave up 0 bases; unmatched junction bases: 8. Looked up from germline, CDR1 is SQVTM and CDR2 is ANQGSEA. The length of the CDR3 is 17 residues. The CDR3 DNA follows: TGCAGCGCTCGACCGGGACTAGCGGGAGGAAGCACAGATACGCAGTATTTT. Its protein is CSARPGLAGGSTDTQYF.

The chain has TRBV5-1 and TRBJ2-3, with TRBD1 as a possible D gene (6 bases). The V end lost 3 bases, the J end lost 6 bases, and 14 bases lay between the germline ends. From germline, CDR1 is SGHRS and CDR2 YFSETQ. The CDR3 loop spans 14 amino acids. The CDR3 DNA follows: TGCGCCAGCAGCTCAGGACAGAGACAGGATACGCAGTATTTT. This gives the protein CASSSGQRQDTQYF. Full variable domain (rest looked up from reference TRBV5-1 and TRBJ2-3): KAGVTQTPRYLIKTRGQQVTLSCSPISGHRSVSWYQQTPGQGLQFLFEYFSETQRNKGNFPGRFSGRQFSNSRSEMNVSTLELGDSALYLCASSSGQRQDTQYFGPGTRLTVL.

This clonotype was detected a few times. The V call is TRBV7-3, the J call TRBJ2-5, with 8 nucleotides matching TRBD1. The CDR3 covers 16 residues. J was trimmed by 10 bases and V by 0 bases; bases with no gene match: 13. Germline V CDR1 and CDR2: SGHTA, FQGTGA. As DNA, the CDR3 is TGTGCCAGCAGCTTAACGAGACGGGAGCAGGGGGCGATCCAGTACTTC. Protein product: CASSLTRREQGAIQYF.

Ten or more counts support this clonotype. This rearrangement joins TRBV9 to TRBJ1-4, with D unresolved. The CDR3 has 16 residues. Germline assignment: CDR1 SGDLS and CDR2 YYNGEE. The ends were cut back, 0 bases at V and 3 bases at J, with 12 bases in the middle. The CDR3 protein is CASSVDPDGPNEKLFF. CDR3 DNA sequence: TGTGCCAGCAGCGTAGACCCTGACGGGCCTAATGAAAAACTGTTTTTT.

This clonotype was seen repeatedly, ten times or more. The rearrangement joins TRBV7-3 to TRBJ2-5; no reliable D call. The CDR3 extends over 14 amino acids. V lost 4 bases, J lost 4 bases, and 13 bases lay in between. Germline V gene sequence: CDR1 SGHTA, CDR2 FQGTGA. The CDR3, as DNA: TGTGCCAGCAGCTCCGATCTTGGCGGAGAGACCCAGTACTTC. This translates into CASSSDLGGETQYF.

This clonotype was seen more than once but under ten times. The rearrangement joins TRBV7-9 to TRBJ1-1, with TRBD1 matching over 8 bases. The CDR3 has 12 residues. Losses at the gene ends were 6 bases for V and 8 bases for J; bases not matched to a gene: 5. Per the germline V gene, CDR1 is SEHNR and CDR2 is FQNEAQ (reference sequence). In DNA form, the CDR3 reads TGTGCCAGCAGTAAGGGACAGGAGGAAGCTTTCTTT. Protein product: CASSKGQEEAFF.

This clonotype was observed many times. V and J are TRBV4-1 and TRBJ2-5, with TRBD1 matching over 7 bases. The CDR3 consists of 16 residues. Germline V CDR1 and CDR2: MGHRA, YSYEKL. V was pared by 4 bases and J by 1 base, with 9 bases of the junction left unmatched. CDR3 amino acids: CASSLPTTGRQETQYF. For the CDR3, the DNA is TGCGCCAGCAGCCTCCCGACGACAGGGCGCCAAGAGACCCAGTACTTC.

CDR3 amino acids: CSARMAGPYEQYF. The CDR3 nucleotides are TGCAGTGCTAGAATGGCGGGACCGTACGAGCAGTACTTC. The chain joins TRBV20-1 to TRBJ2-7; D is possibly TRBD2 (6 bases). The germline V gene has CDR1 DFQATT and CDR2 SNEGSKA (reference sequence). V lost 2 bases, J lost 4 bases, and 12 bases lay in between. This CDR3 spans 13 amino acids.